This T cell receptor (beta chain) was profiled in a study of siplizumab effects on memory and regulatory T cells (dated by TCRdb to about 2019). In the study overall: The effect of the anti-CD2 antibody siplizumab on alloreactive T-cell subsets was examined in allogeneic mixed lymphocyte reactions constructed from human PBMCs. Study-wide findings and limitations: Because sequences at frequencies below about 10^-5 were poorly captured, only a minor fraction of alloreactive clones could be mapped back to unstimulated subsets. The suppressive function of proliferating Tregs from siplizumab cultures was not functionally confirmed. Among mappable alloreactive CD4+ clones, the Treg-derived fraction averaged about 75% with siplizumab versus roughly 29% in control reactions. Siplizumab significantly reduced the cumulative frequency of alloreactive sequences traceable to unstimulated CD4+ memory T cells. Compared with memory T cells, unstimulated naive T cells appeared more diverse, and naive cells seemed to make a substantial contribution to the alloresponse. About 75-97% of proliferating CD4+ or CD8+ clones could not be given a naive or memory phenotype.

To note about this clone: What this receptor recognizes is not known. Base qualities are not provided; no much larger clone lies one nucleotide away.

Library preparation used the immunoSEQ multiplex PCR assay. Each sample had roughly 90,000 TCR templates assayed by the deep sequencing platform. Genomic DNA extracted from sorted T cells was used for TCRbeta CDR3 sequencing. Processing in the source paper ran as follows. Clonal analysis of TCRbeta CDR3 data was done in the R programming language. Unstimulated samples were compared with post-reaction CFSE-low samples to define alloreactive CD4+ and CD8+ clones. Alloreactive CD4+ clones were assigned to regulatory or non-regulatory origin by matching sequences to sorted unstimulated Treg and non-Treg repertoires. TCRdb holds this immuneACCESS table with in-frame rearrangements only. Some clones are missing; in checked studies, unresolved V genes explain under half, and the rest has no known cause. That table gives V, J and clone size, and the DNA gave D and trimming. This sample is represented by about 85,000 clones; around 93% of them were singletons. The top ten clonotypes cover approximately 18% of the sample.

Sorted unstimulated T cells, along with proliferating T cells recovered from mixed lymphocyte reactions, underwent TCRbeta CDR3 sequencing. Fresh whole blood from ten to eleven HLA-typed healthy donors served as the source for isolating PBMCs. The sample comprised CD8+ T cells sorted from blood. The TCR comes from a human donor in good health.

Here is the DNA: TGCGCCAGCAGCTTGTCCCTCGCGGCGGACCAGTACTTC. This gives the protein CASSLSLAADQYF. Recombination connected TRBV5-1 to TRBJ2-5; confidence is insufficient to name the D gene. Including cysteine and phenylalanine, the CDR3 has 13 amino acids. CDR3 DNA only is kept here, 39 bases in frame from base 1. Trimming removed 1 base from V and 10 bases from J, leaving 14 bases between the germline ends. CDR1 is given as SGHRS and CDR2 as YFSETQ, both from the germline V gene.